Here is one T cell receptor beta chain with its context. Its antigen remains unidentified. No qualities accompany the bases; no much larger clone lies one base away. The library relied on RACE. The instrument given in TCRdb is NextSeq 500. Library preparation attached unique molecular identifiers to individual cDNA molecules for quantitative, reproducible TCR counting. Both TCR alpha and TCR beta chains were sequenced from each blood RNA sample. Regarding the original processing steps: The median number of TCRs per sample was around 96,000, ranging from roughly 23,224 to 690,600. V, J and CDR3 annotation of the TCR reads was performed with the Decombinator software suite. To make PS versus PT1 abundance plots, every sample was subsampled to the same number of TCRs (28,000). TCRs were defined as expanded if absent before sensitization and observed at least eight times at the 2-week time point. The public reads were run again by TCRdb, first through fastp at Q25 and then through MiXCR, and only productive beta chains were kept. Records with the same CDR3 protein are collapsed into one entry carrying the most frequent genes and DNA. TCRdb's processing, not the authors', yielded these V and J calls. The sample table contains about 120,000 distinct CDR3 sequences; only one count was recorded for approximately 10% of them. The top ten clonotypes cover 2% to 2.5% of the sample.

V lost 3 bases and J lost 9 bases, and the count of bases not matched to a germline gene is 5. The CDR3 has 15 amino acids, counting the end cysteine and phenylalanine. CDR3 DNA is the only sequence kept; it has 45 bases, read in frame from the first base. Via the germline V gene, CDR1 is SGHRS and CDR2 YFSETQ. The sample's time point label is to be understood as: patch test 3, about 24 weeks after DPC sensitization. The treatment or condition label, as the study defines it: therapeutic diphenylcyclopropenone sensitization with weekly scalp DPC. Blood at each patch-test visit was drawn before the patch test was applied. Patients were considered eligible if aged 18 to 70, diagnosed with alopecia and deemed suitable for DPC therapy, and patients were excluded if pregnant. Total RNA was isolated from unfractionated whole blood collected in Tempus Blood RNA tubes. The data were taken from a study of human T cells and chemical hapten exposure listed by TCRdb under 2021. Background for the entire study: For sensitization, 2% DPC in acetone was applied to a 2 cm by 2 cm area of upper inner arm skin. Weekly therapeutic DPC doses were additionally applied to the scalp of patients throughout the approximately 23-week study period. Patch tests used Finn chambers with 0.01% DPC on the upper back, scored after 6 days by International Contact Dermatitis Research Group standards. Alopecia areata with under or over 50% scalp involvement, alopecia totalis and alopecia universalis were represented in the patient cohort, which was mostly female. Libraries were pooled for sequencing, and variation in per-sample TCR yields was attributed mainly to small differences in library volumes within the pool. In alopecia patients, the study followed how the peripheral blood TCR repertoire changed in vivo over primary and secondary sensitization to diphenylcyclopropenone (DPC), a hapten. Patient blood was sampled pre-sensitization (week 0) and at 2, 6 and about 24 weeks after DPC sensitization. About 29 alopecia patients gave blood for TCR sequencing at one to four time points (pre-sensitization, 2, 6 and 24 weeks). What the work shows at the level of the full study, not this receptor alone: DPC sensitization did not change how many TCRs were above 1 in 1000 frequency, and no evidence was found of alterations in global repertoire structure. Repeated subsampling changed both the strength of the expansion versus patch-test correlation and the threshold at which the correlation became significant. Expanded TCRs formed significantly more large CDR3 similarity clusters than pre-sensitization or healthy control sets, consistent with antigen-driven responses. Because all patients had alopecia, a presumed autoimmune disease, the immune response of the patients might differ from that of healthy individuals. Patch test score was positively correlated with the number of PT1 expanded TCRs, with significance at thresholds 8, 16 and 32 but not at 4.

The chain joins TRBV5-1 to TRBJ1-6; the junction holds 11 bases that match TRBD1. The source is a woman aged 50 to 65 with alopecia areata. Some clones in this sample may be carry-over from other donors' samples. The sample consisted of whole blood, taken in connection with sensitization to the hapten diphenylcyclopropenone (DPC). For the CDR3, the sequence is CASSWGQGDGSPLHF. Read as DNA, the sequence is TGCGCCAGCAGCTGGGGACAGGGGGACGGTTCACCCCTCCACTTT.